This T cell receptor beta chain was sequenced during a study of tumor and adjacent non-tumor tissue in lung cancer. The CDR3 is 14 amino acids. Per the germline V gene, CDR1 is DFQATT and CDR2 is SNEGSKA (reference sequence). The germline V and J ends were trimmed by 0 bases and 4 bases, with 12 bases remaining between them. The library came from three nested PCR rounds adapted from ARM-PCR protocols. MiXCR, applied by TCRdb to the multiplex PCR reads, yields one record per CDR3 protein. This sample has roughly 120,000 distinct CDR3 sequences, with roughly 75% found just once. The template was RNA from unsorted bulk tissue. Study-level results: Significantly higher TCR diversity was found in tumor than normal lung.

For this clonotype: Antigen: not known. Without the conserved terminal phenylalanine or tryptophan, this CDR3 likely stems from a read error.

The sequence came from an older woman with non-small cell lung cancer. V is TRBV20-1 and J is TRBJ1-2; D call uncertain. The source material was lung tumor tissue. CDR3 in amino acids: CSARDRGEIYGYTV. Here the CDR3 DNA reads TGCAGTGCTAGAGATCGTGGAGAAATCTATGGCTACACCGTC.